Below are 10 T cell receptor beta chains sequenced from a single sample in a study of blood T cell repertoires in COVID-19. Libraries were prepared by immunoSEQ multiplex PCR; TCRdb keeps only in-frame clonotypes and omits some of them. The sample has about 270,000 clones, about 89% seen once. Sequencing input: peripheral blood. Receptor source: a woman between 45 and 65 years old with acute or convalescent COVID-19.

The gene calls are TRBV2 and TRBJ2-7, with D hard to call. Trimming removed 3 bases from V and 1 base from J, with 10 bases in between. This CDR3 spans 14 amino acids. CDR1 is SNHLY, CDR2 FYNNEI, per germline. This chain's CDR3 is CASSDGRFSYEQYF. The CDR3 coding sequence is TGTGCCAGCAGTGACGGCAGGTTTTCCTACGAGCAGTACTTC.

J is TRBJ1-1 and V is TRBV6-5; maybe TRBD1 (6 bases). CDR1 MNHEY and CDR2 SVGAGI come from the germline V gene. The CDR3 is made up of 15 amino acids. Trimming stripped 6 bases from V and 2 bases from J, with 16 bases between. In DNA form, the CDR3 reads TGTGCCAGCAGCTCCTTAGGACAGTTTAACACTGAAGCTTTCTTT. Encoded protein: CASSSLGQFNTEAFF.

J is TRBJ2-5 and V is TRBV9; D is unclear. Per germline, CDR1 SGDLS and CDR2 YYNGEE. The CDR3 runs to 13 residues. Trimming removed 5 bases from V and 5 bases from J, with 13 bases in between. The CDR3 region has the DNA TGTGCCAGCAGTGTACTCAACGGGGAGACCCAGTACTTC. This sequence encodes CASSVLNGETQYF.

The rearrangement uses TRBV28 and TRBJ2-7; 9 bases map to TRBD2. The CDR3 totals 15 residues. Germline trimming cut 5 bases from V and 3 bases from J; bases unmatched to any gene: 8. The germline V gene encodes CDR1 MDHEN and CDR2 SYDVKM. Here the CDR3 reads CASSPWGSGSYEQYF. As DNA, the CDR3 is TGTGCCAGCAGTCCCTGGGGTAGCGGGAGCTACGAGCAGTACTTC.

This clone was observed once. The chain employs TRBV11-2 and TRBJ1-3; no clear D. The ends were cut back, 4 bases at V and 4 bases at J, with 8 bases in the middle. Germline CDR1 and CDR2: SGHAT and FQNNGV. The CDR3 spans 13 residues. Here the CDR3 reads CASSSRSGNTIYF. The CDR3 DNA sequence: TGTGCCAGCAGCTCACGGTCCGGAAACACCATATATTTT.

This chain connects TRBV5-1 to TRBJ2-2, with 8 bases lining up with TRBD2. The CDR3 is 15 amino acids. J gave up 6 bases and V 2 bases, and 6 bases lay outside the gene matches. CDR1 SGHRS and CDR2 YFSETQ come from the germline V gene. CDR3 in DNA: TGCGCCAGCAGCTTAAGCGGGAGACAGGCCGGGGAGCTGTTTTTT. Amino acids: CASSLSGRQAGELFF.

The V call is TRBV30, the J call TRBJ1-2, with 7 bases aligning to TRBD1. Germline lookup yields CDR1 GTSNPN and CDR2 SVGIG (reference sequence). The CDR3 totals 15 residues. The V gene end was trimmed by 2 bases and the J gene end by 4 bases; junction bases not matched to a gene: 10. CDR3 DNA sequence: TGTGCCTGGAGTCCAGCGGACAGGCGCCGCTATGGCTACACCTTC. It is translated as CAWSPADRRRYGYTF.

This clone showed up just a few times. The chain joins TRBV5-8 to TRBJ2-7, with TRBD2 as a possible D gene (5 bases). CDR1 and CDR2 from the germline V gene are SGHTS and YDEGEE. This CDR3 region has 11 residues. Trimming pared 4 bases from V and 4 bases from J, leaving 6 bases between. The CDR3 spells CASSAGYEQYF. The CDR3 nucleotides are TGTGCCAGCAGCGCGGGTTACGAGCAGTACTTC.

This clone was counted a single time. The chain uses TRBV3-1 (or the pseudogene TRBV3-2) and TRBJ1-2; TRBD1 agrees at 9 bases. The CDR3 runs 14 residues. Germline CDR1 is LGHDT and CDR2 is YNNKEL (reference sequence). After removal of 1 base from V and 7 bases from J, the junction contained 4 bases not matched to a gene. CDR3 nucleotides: TGTGCCAGCAGCCAAGGGACAGGGGTCCCTGGCTACACCTTC. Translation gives CASSQGTGVPGYTF.

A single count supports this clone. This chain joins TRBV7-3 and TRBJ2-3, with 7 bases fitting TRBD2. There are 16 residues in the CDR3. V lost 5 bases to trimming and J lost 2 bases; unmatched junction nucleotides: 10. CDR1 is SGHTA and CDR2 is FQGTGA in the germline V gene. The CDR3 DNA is TGTGCCAGCAGCACCCAATCGCGGGGGAACACAGATACGCAGTATTTT. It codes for CASSTQSRGNTDTQYF.